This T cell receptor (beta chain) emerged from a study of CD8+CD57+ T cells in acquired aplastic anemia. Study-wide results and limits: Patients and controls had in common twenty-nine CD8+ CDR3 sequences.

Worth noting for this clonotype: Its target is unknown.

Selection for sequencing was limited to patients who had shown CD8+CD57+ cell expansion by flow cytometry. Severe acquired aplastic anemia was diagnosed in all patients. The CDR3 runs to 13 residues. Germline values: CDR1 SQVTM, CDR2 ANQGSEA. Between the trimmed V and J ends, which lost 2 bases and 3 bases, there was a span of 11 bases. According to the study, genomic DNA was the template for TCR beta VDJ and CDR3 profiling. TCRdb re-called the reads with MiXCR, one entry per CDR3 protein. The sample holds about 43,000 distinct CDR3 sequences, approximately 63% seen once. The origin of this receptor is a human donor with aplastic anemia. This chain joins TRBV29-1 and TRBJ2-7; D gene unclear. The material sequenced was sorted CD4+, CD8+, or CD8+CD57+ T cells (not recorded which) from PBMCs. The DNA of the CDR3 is TGCAGCGTTGAACTAGGACGGAGCTACGAGCAGTACTTC. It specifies CSVELGRSYEQYF.